The clone carrying this T cell receptor beta chain was observed at least ten times. The data stem from a study of neurological immune-mediated disorders. V was clipped by 2 bases and J by 2 bases, with 9 bases between them. Germline V gene data show CDR1 as DFQATT and CDR2 as SNEGSKA (reference sequence). The length of the CDR3 is 13 residues. The authors produced cDNA by 5'RACE using 10-nucleotide random UMIs. Using its own MiXCR run on the 5' RACE reads, TCRdb lists one record per CDR3 protein. The sample carries about 70,000 distinct CDR3 sequences, about 3% recorded once. The unsorted libraries were generated from a total of 2 million PBMCs, which had been stored in RNAlater at -80 C.

The chain employs TRBV20-1 and TRBJ1-2; weak D call: TRBD1 (5 bases). The sample comprised PBMCs. The clonotype was recovered from a woman aged 45-65 years with multiple sclerosis. This CDR3 is CSARYGGNYGYTF. CDR3 DNA: TGCAGTGCTAGATACGGGGGAAACTATGGCTACACCTTC.